The 24 T cell receptor beta chains below come from one sample, sequenced in a study of cytotoxic CD8 clonotypes in ibrutinib-treated CLL. The table came from immunoSEQ multiplex PCR; TCRdb's copy has only in-frame clones and leaves some out. Of tens of thousands of clones in the sample, about 76% were seen once. Specimen: PBMCs, collected after 36 months of ibrutinib treatment. These receptors were collected from a human donor with chronic lymphocytic leukemia.

The chain recombines TRBV7-3 with TRBJ2-1; no firm D call. Germline values: CDR1 SGHTA, CDR2 FQGTGA. This CDR3 has 15 amino acids. V gave up 5 bases and J gave up 0 bases, with 11 bases separating them. This CDR3 is CASSLSRSSYNEQFF. For the CDR3, the DNA is TGTGCCAGCAGCCTGTCCAGGAGCTCCTACAATGAGCAGTTCTTC.

This clone was seen a few times. The rearrangement links TRBV9 to TRBJ2-1; 9 nucleotides agree with TRBD2. With V trimmed by 5 bases and J by 6 bases, 9 bases remained unmatched. The CDR3 runs to 15 residues. CDR1 and CDR2 (germline): SGDLS, YYNGEE. CDR3 sequence (DNA): TGTGCCAGCAGTCCCGGACAGCGGGGGGCCAATGAGCAGTTCTTC. It yields the protein CASSPGQRGANEQFF.

The rearrangement links TRBV29-1 to TRBJ2-7, with D perhaps TRBD2 (5 bases). V was cut by 6 bases and J by 0 bases, with 15 bases left in between. The germline CDR1 and CDR2 sequences are SQVTM and ANQGSEA. There are 14 residues in the CDR3. The CDR3 reads CSVRAGTLSYEQYF. CDR3 coding DNA: TGCAGCGTGAGGGCTGGCACCCTCTCCTACGAGCAGTACTTC.

The V gene is TRBV9, the J gene TRBJ1-3; no definite D call. The CDR3 covers 13 residues. V lost 3 bases, J lost 4 bases, and 8 bases lay in between. Germline V gene data show CDR1 as SGDLS and CDR2 as YYNGEE. CDR3 nucleotides: TGTGCCAGCAGCGAGTCCGAGGGAAACACCATATATTTT. Translating gives CASSESEGNTIYF.

The chain uses TRBV7-9 and TRBJ1-1; a weak D match, TRBD1 (5 bases). Trimming left V 1 base short and J 3 bases short, with 12 bases between. The germline V gene encodes CDR1 SEHNR and CDR2 FQNEAQ (reference sequence). CDR3 length: 15 residues. CDR3 amino acids: CASSLGAGLDTEAFF. CDR3 bases: TGTGCCAGCAGCTTAGGCGCAGGGCTTGACACTGAAGCTTTCTTT.

This clone was recorded at least ten times. The gene calls are TRBV6-6 and TRBJ1-2; possibly TRBD1 for D (5 bases). The germline V gene encodes CDR1 MNHNY and CDR2 SVGAGI (reference sequence). This CDR3 region has 15 residues. V was pared by 2 bases and J by 6 bases, with 16 bases between. CDR3 nucleotide sequence: TGTGCCAGCAGTTACCCGGGACTCCGGGGGAATGGCTACACCTTC. Amino acids: CASSYPGLRGNGYTF.

CDR3 residues: CASSLLVGVDGYTF. For the CDR3, the DNA is TGTGCCAGCAGCTTGCTAGTTGGGGTCGATGGCTACACCTTC. V gene TRBV5-6 combines with J gene TRBJ1-2; D is ambiguous. The CDR3 is 14 amino acids. Germline CDR1 reads SGHDT; CDR2 reads YYEEEE. The V gene lost 1 base and the J gene lost 6 bases, with 13 bases spanning the gap. Variable domain in full (rest from reference TRBV5-6 and TRBJ1-2): DAGVTQSPTHLIKTRGQQVTLRCSPKSGHDTVSWYQQALGQGPQFIFQYYEEEERQRGNFPDRFSGHQFPNYSSELNVNALLLGDSALYLCASSLLVGVDGYTFGSGTRLTVV.

V and J are TRBV4-3 and TRBJ2-1, with D possibly matching TRBD2 (7 bases). The V gene lost 4 bases and the J gene lost 4 bases, with 20 bases spanning the gap. CDR3 size: 17 residues. Germline assignment: CDR1 LGHNA and CDR2 YSLEER. CDR3 coding DNA: TGCGCCAGCAGCCCTATCTCGGGGGGCTTGATTTACAATGAGCAGTTCTTC. This sequence encodes CASSPISGGLIYNEQFF.

This chain links TRBV21-1 with TRBJ1-3; the D call in the table, TRBD1, was not verified against the DNA. TRBV21-1 is an annotated pseudogene. CDR3 length equals 13 residues. The CDR3 bases are TGTGCCAGGGGACAGGGAAGTAAGTACACCATATATTTT. It yields the protein CARGQGSKYTIYF.

The chain carries TRBV7-9 and TRBJ2-7; 9 bases map to TRBD1. The CDR3 is 16 residues long. V gave up 5 bases and J gave up 5 bases; unmatched junction bases: 13. CDR1 SEHNR and CDR2 FQNEAQ come from the germline V gene (reference sequence). The CDR3 loop reads CASSLGTGLDIHEQYF. The CDR3 nucleotides are TGTGCCAGCAGCCTCGGGACAGGGCTAGATATCCACGAGCAGTACTTC.

This clone has only a few counts. The chain links TRBV2 to TRBJ2-7; perhaps TRBD1 as D (7 bases). The germline CDR1 and CDR2 sequences are SNHLY and FYNNEI. V was shortened by 7 bases and J by 3 bases, with 13 bases between the two germline ends. This CDR3 spans 13 amino acids. DNA of the CDR3: TGTGCCAGCACCGGCGGGGACAGCTACGAGCAGTACTTC. Amino acids: CASTGGDSYEQYF.

V and J are TRBV11-2 and TRBJ1-2; 7 nucleotides match TRBD1. The germline V gene encodes CDR1 SGHAT and CDR2 FQNNGV. This CDR3 is 18 amino acids long. Trimming removed 2 bases from V and 0 bases from J; junction bases left unmatched: 12. The CDR3 protein is CASSLSATGAGTNYGYTF. The CDR3 DNA is TGTGCCAGCAGCTTATCGGCTACAGGGGCAGGGACTAACTATGGCTACACCTTC.

V is TRBV9 and J is TRBJ2-3; D is ambiguous. V lost 0 bases and J 6 bases, leaving 2 bases between the germline ends. Germline V gene data show CDR1 as SGDLS and CDR2 as YYNGEE. This CDR3 spans 11 amino acids. CDR3 in amino acids: CASSVADTQYF. The CDR3 bases are TGTGCCAGCAGCGTAGCGGATACGCAGTATTTT.

For the CDR3, the DNA is TGTGCCAGCAGTCGTAGACACTCCTACGAGCAGTACTTC. Encoded protein: CASSRRHSYEQYF. The chain couples TRBV27 to TRBJ2-7; D is unresolved. The CDR3 runs to 13 residues. Germline lookup yields CDR1 MNHEY and CDR2 SMNVEV (reference sequence). Trimming took 5 bases from V and 0 from J, leaving 8 bases between them.

This clone has only a few counts. The gene calls are TRBV20-1 and TRBJ1-1; TRBD1 matches at 7 bases. This CDR3 has 10 residues. CDR1 DFQATT and CDR2 SNEGSKA come from the germline V gene (reference sequence). V lost 6 bases, J lost 11 bases, and 6 bases stayed unmatched. CDR3 DNA sequence: TGCAGTGCCGAAACAGGGGATGCTTTCTTT. Translating gives CSAETGDAFF.

The chain employs TRBV7-3 and TRBJ1-1; D gene ambiguous. The V end lost 0 bases, the J end lost 2 bases, and 4 bases lay between the germline ends. The CDR3 is made up of 13 amino acids. Germline V CDR1 and CDR2: SGHTA, FQGTGA. CDR3: CASSLTRNTEAFF. The CDR3 DNA sequence: TGTGCCAGCAGCTTAACTAGAAACACTGAAGCTTTCTTT.

The rearrangement joins TRBV9 to TRBJ2-1; 11 bases match TRBD2. Trimming took 0 bases from V and 7 from J; bases not matched to a gene: 3. Germline CDR1 SGDLS, CDR2 YYNGEE. The CDR3 consists of 15 residues. Here the CDR3 DNA reads TGTGCCAGCAGCGTAGATGGGACTAGCGGAAATGAGCAGTTCTTC. As protein: CASSVDGTSGNEQFF.

The chain recombines TRBV6-5 with TRBJ1-2; D gene unclear. The CDR3 covers 13 residues. With 1 base removed from V and 0 bases from J, the gap between germline ends came to 3 bases. Germline assignment: CDR1 MNHEY and CDR2 SVGAGI. The CDR3 loop reads CASSYYSNYGYTF. CDR3 DNA: TGTGCCAGCAGTTACTACTCTAACTATGGCTACACCTTC.

The V gene is TRBV5-6, the J gene TRBJ1-4; D unclear. Germline V CDR1 and CDR2: SGHDT, YYEEEE. The CDR3 has 13 amino acids. V lost 6 bases to trimming and J lost 7 bases, with 13 bases between them. CDR3 nucleotides: TGTGCCAGCAAAACCACCACCGGTGAAAAACTGTTTTTT. It encodes CASKTTTGEKLFF. Based on the CDR3 plus reference TRBV5-6 and TRBJ1-4, the full variable domain is DAGVTQSPTHLIKTRGQQVTLRCSPKSGHDTVSWYQQALGQGPQFIFQYYEEEERQRGNFPDRFSGHQFPNYSSELNVNALLLGDSALYLCASKTTTGEKLFFGSGTQLSVL.

This chain uses TRBV10-2 with TRBJ1-1, with D possibly TRBD1 on 5 matching bases. V was clipped by 0 bases and J by 4 bases, with 9 bases between them. This CDR3 contains 14 residues. Germline lookup yields CDR1 WSHSY and CDR2 SAAADI. The CDR3 DNA follows: TGCGCCAGCAGTGAGTCTCCGACAGCCACTGAAGCTTTCTTT. This encodes CASSESPTATEAFF.

V is TRBV6-4 and J is TRBJ1-1; 7 nucleotides line up with TRBD1. The CDR3 is 14 residues long. Germline trimming cut 5 bases from V and 1 base from J; bases unmatched to any gene: 4. Germline V gives CDR1 MRHNA, CDR2 SNTAGT. Here the CDR3 DNA reads TGTGCCAGCAGTATGACAGGGTCGAACACTGAAGCTTTCTTT. Translated, it gives CASSMTGSNTEAFF.

This chain connects TRBV7-2 to TRBJ1-1; unclear D gene. Trimming removed 3 bases from V and 5 bases from J, with 13 bases in between. The CDR3 runs to 14 residues. The germline gives CDR1 SGHTA, CDR2 FQGNSA. CDR3 coding DNA: TGTGCCAGCAGCTTTGAAGGCGGGTGGACTGAAGCTTTCTTT. Protein sequence: CASSFEGGWTEAFF.

This clone came up a few times. The V and J genes are TRBV6-6 and TRBJ1-1; maybe TRBD1 (5 bases). Trimming removed 2 bases from V and 7 bases from J, with 8 bases in between. CDR3 length: 12 residues. Germline CDR1 reads MNHNY; CDR2 reads SVGAGI (reference sequence). CDR3 amino acids: CASSYEGNEAFF. In DNA, the CDR3 is TGTGCCAGCAGTTACGAGGGGAATGAAGCTTTCTTT.

In this sample, this clone turned up once. The rearrangement links TRBV29-1 to TRBJ1-2; the D is unclear. The CDR3 has 13 amino acids. Trimming left V 3 bases short and J 6 bases short, with 14 bases between. Germline V CDR1 and CDR2: SQVTM, ANQGSEA. The CDR3 sequence: CSVEMPRVDGYTF. For the CDR3, the DNA is TGCAGCGTTGAGATGCCAAGGGTGGATGGCTACACCTTC.